The following is a T cell receptor beta chain sequence with its context. Its matching antigen is unknown. Primers for the PCR totalled 60 Vbeta and 13 Jbeta. Sequencing used immunoSEQ multiplex PCR; TCRdb keeps in-frame clones, though not all of them. Among about 160,000 clones, roughly 80% were seen once, and the ten largest hold more than 1.3%. The data were taken from a study of cytomegalovirus exposure and HLA in healthy donors. Overall study results and limits: TCR beta V segments were, for the most part, productive about 87% or about 30% of the time in an earlier analysis.

CDR3 length: 15 residues. From germline, CDR1 is SGHAT and CDR2 FQNNGV. Trimming took 5 bases from V and 6 from J, leaving 20 bases between them. V gene TRBV11-2 combines with J gene TRBJ2-7; weak D call: TRBD2 (6 bases). Material for sequencing was PBMCs. The receptor was derived from a girl aged 5 to 17 in good health and CMV-seropositive. DNA of the CDR3: TGTGCCAGCAGCCCCCGGGCTAGCGATTTAGTCGAGCAGTACTTC. Translated, it gives CASSPRASDLVEQYF. The full variable domain, completed using reference TRBV11-2 and TRBJ2-7, is EAGVAQSPRYKIIEKRQSVAFWCNPISGHATLYWYQQILGQGPKLLIQFQNNGVVDDSQLPKDRFSAERLKGVDSTLKIQPAKLEDSAVYLCASSPRASDLVEQYFGPGTRLTVT.